This passage covers 21 T cell receptor beta chains from one sample sequenced in a study of T cell responses to AZD1222 COVID-19 vaccine. The table came from immunoSEQ multiplex PCR; TCRdb's copy has only in-frame clones and leaves some out. The sample yields approximately 92,000 clones, about nine tenths seen once. Sample: peripheral blood, taken on day 0 of AZD1222 vaccination. Source of these receptors: an adult in good health.

The chain links TRBV28 to TRBJ1-2; tentative D call: TRBD1 (6 bases). V gave up 5 bases and J gave up 2 bases, with 18 bases separating them. This CDR3 is 16 amino acids long. Germline values: CDR1 MDHEN, CDR2 SYDVKM. The CDR3, as DNA: TGTGCCAGCAGTCCCGGGGACACCCTCCTAAACTATGGCTACACCTTC. Translation gives CASSPGDTLLNYGYTF.

The chain is built from TRBV7-9 and TRBJ2-4; D possibly corresponds to TRBD1 (6 bases). Germline V gene data show CDR1 as SEHNR and CDR2 as FQNEAQ (reference sequence). This CDR3 has 16 amino acids. Trimming took 1 base from V and 7 from J, leaving 17 bases between them. CDR3 sequence reads: CASSLGHRGRDNIQYF. The CDR3 DNA reads TGTGCCAGCAGCTTAGGGCATAGGGGGAGAGATAACATTCAGTACTTC.

This clone was seen a few times. This chain joins TRBV7-8 and TRBJ1-5; D might be TRBD1 (5 bases). The CDR3 is 16 residues long. V was cut by 0 bases and J by 6 bases, with 15 bases left in between. Germline V gives CDR1 SGHVS, CDR2 FQNEAQ. The chain's CDR3 is CASSLAGMVGVQPQHF. DNA of the CDR3: TGTGCCAGCAGCTTAGCGGGGATGGTGGGGGTTCAGCCCCAGCATTTT.

The chain has TRBV25-1 and TRBJ1-2; no clear D. This CDR3 spans 13 amino acids. Germline V CDR1 and CDR2: MGHDK, SYGVNS. With 6 bases removed from V and 6 bases from J, the gap between germline ends came to 14 bases. The CDR3 region is CASSPPERDGYTF. CDR3 coding DNA: TGTGCCAGCAGCCCTCCAGAGAGGGATGGCTACACCTTC.

The rearrangement links TRBV15 to TRBJ1-6, with 9 bases aligning to TRBD1. Per germline, CDR1 LNHNV and CDR2 YYDKDF (reference sequence). The V gene end was trimmed by 8 bases and the J gene end by 9 bases; junction bases not matched to a gene: 8. This CDR3 region has 14 residues. CDR3 region: CATARDREGSPLHF. The CDR3 region has the DNA TGTGCCACCGCCCGGGACAGGGAGGGTTCACCCCTCCACTTT. Complete variable domain (other parts from reference TRBV15 and TRBJ1-6): DAMVIQNPRYQVTQFGKPVTLSCSQTLNHNVMYWYQQKSSQAPKLLFHYYDKDFNNEADTPDNFQSRRPNTSFCFLDIRSPGLGDTAMYLCATARDREGSPLHFGNGTRLTVT.

The rearrangement joins TRBV5-1 to TRBJ1-6; 7 bases agree with TRBD1. Germline CDR1 reads SGHRS; CDR2 reads YFSETQ. J gave up 5 bases and V 4 bases, and 9 bases lay outside the gene matches. This CDR3 has 16 amino acids. The CDR3 is CASSRGSTGDNSPLHF. The DNA for the CDR3 is TGCGCCAGCAGCCGAGGTAGCACAGGGGATAATTCACCCCTCCACTTT.

The J gene is TRBJ1-5, the V gene TRBV19; TRBD1 is a possible D gene (6 bases). CDR3 size: 15 residues. V lost 5 bases and J lost 11, with 22 bases in between. Germline CDR1 reads LNHDA; CDR2 reads SQIVND (reference sequence). Here the CDR3 reads CASSDTGSPSSAQHF. Written as DNA, the CDR3 is TGTGCCAGTAGTGACACAGGGTCCCCGTCGTCGGCCCAGCATTTT. The full variable domain, rest sourced from reference TRBV19 and TRBJ1-5, is DGGITQSPKYLFRKEGQNVTLSCEQNLNHDAMYWYRQDPGQGLRLIYYSQIVNDFQKGDIAEGYSVSREKKESFPLTVTSAQKNPTAFYLCASSDTGSPSSAQHFGDGTRLSIL.

The CDR3 protein is CASSLGTLIRNSPLHF. DNA for the CDR3: TGTGCCAGCAGCTTGGGGACATTAATCAGGAATTCACCCCTCCACTTT. This chain joins TRBV7-2 and TRBJ1-6, with a tentative D call TRBD1 (6 bases). Germline V gives CDR1 SGHTA, CDR2 FQGNSA. The CDR3 spans 16 residues. Trimming stripped 3 bases from V and 7 bases from J, with 16 bases between.

On this clone: One end of the junction is discordant with germline, which a read error may explain. This sequence joins TRBV7-7 and TRBJ2-5; D is unclear. Germline V CDR1 and CDR2: SSHAT, FNYEAQ (reference sequence). CDR3 length: 12 residues. CDR3 sequence (DNA): TGTGCTAGCAGACAAACCGAAGAGACCCAGTACTTC. Translating it yields CASRQTEETQYF.

This clone was seen a single time. V and J are TRBV6-5 and TRBJ2-1, with 7 bases that match TRBD1. The CDR3 has 14 residues. V dropped 6 bases and J dropped 7; count of bases not matched to a gene: 9. Germline V gene sequence: CDR1 MNHEY, CDR2 SVGAGI. DNA for the CDR3: TGTGCCAGCAGACGCGACAGGGTTGGTAATGAGCAGTTCTTC. The encoded protein is CASRRDRVGNEQFF.

This chain links TRBV20-1 with TRBJ2-7; no clear D. The germline V gene has CDR1 DFQATT and CDR2 SNEGSKA (reference sequence). Trimming stripped 2 bases from V and 3 bases from J, with 5 bases between. There are 11 residues in the CDR3. CDR3 nucleotides: TGCAGTGCTAGACAGGACTACGAGCAGTACTTC. Protein product: CSARQDYEQYF.

J is TRBJ2-7 and V is TRBV18, with D perhaps TRBD1 (6 bases). CDR3 length equals 15 residues. CDR1 is KGHSH, CDR2 LQKENI, per germline. The ends were cut back, 0 bases at V and 2 bases at J, with 11 bases in the middle. CDR3 in amino acids: CASSPPGRGTYEQYF. The CDR3 nucleotides are TGTGCCAGCTCACCACCGGGCAGGGGAACCTACGAGCAGTACTTC.

The J gene is TRBJ2-3, the V gene TRBV19; D call uncertain. Trimming took 1 base from V and 4 from J, leaving 12 bases between them. Germline loops: CDR1 LNHDA, CDR2 SQIVND (reference sequence). The CDR3 length is 15 residues. CDR3 amino acids: CASSIGLGYPDTQYF. The CDR3 DNA reads TGTGCCAGTAGTATAGGACTCGGCTACCCAGATACGCAGTATTTT.

The chain combines TRBV12-5 with TRBJ2-1; D not resolved. Per the germline V gene, CDR1 is LGHNT and CDR2 is FRNRAP. CDR3 size: 13 residues. The V end was cut by 6 bases, the J end by 2 bases, with 8 bases between. The DNA of the CDR3 is TGTGCTAGTGGAAACAACCCCTACAATGAGCAGTTCTTC. It yields the protein CASGNNPYNEQFF.

This chain connects TRBV4-3 to TRBJ1-6; D is unresolved. The V end was cut by 3 bases, the J end by 13 bases, with 10 bases between. Germline V CDR1 and CDR2: LGHNA, YSLEER. This CDR3 contains 12 residues. CDR3 in amino acids: CASSHISHPLHF. CDR3 nucleotides: TGCGCCAGCAGCCACATCTCCCACCCCCTCCACTTT.

This rearrangement joins TRBV28 to TRBJ1-4; TRBD1 might be the D (6 bases). The CDR3 spans 15 residues. Germline CDR1 and CDR2: MDHEN and SYDVKM. Trimming removed 5 bases from V and 4 bases from J, with 14 bases in between. In nucleotides, the CDR3 is TGTGCCAGCAGTCCGACGGGACACAGTAATGAAAAACTGTTTTTT. The encoded protein is CASSPTGHSNEKLFF. Combining the CDR3 with reference TRBV28 and TRBJ1-4 gives the whole variable domain DVKVTQSSRYLVKRTGEKVFLECVQDMDHENMFWYRQDPGLGLRLIYFSYDVKMKEKGDIPEGYSVSREKKERFSLILESASTNQTSMYLCASSPTGHSNEKLFFGSGTQLSVL.

The CDR3 region is CASSRQGQGAGGYTF. The DNA of the CDR3 is TGTGCCAGTAGCCGCCAGGGACAGGGGGCCGGGGGCTACACCTTC. The rearrangement links TRBV19 to TRBJ1-2; TRBD1 matches 12 bases. The CDR3 has 15 residues. V gave up 6 bases and J gave up 8 bases; unmatched junction bases: 10. Germline V gene lookup returns CDR1 LNHDA and CDR2 SQIVND (reference sequence). The whole variable domain, filled in from reference TRBV19 and TRBJ1-2, reads DGGITQSPKYLFRKEGQNVTLSCEQNLNHDAMYWYRQDPGQGLRLIYYSQIVNDFQKGDIAEGYSVSREKKESFPLTVTSAQKNPTAFYLCASSRQGQGAGGYTFGSGTRLTVV.

The V gene is TRBV2, the J gene TRBJ2-7; D is possibly TRBD1 (5 bases). The V gene's germline CDR1 is SNHLY and CDR2 FYNNEI. There are 14 residues in the CDR3. The V end lost 5 bases, the J end lost 2 bases, and 13 bases lay between the germline ends. The CDR3 DNA reads TGTGCCAGCAGTAAGGAGCAGGGCCCCTACGAGCAGTACTTC. Amino acids: CASSKEQGPYEQYF.

J is TRBJ2-2 and V is TRBV10-3, with D possibly TRBD1 on 6 matching bases. Trimming took 6 bases from V and 1 from J, leaving 9 bases between them. This CDR3 spans 14 amino acids. Germline V gene data show CDR1 as ENHRY and CDR2 as SYGVKD. The CDR3: CAISPRGNTGELFF. In DNA, the CDR3 is TGTGCCATCAGCCCCAGGGGGAACACCGGGGAGCTGTTTTTT.

The V call is TRBV3-1 (or the pseudogene TRBV3-2), the J call TRBJ2-3; D not certain. The CDR3 contains 16 residues. Germline V gives CDR1 LGHDT, CDR2 YNNKEL (reference sequence). V was cut by 0 bases and J by 0 bases, with 10 bases left in between. The CDR3 DNA reads as TGTGCCAGCAGCCAAGATCGTACAGTTAGCACAGATACGCAGTATTTT. It translates to CASSQDRTVSTDTQYF.

The V and J genes are TRBV19 and TRBJ1-5; D is uncertain. The V gene's germline CDR1 is LNHDA and CDR2 SQIVND (reference sequence). This CDR3 comprises 15 residues. V lost 5 bases, J lost 4 bases, and 15 bases lay in between. For the CDR3, the DNA is TGTGCCAGTAGTCGCCAGAGGCAGATTAATCAGCCCCAGCATTTT. It codes for CASSRQRQINQPQHF.